The 20 T cell receptor beta chains presented below share a single source sample, sequenced in a study of T cell repertoires in cytomegalovirus infection. TCRdb reanalysed the reads using MiXCR and keeps one entry per CDR3 protein. The table records roughly 280,000 distinct CDR3 sequences, under 25% of them present only once. These receptors are not linked to any known antigen. The specimen was cultured PBMCs, collected from culture after CMV antigen stimulation. Every receptor here comes from a human donor in good health (CMV status not recorded). Some clones in this sample may be carry-over from other donors' samples.

This clonotype has at least ten counts. The rearrangement links TRBV7-2 to TRBJ2-7; 7 bases agree with TRBD1. With V trimmed by 3 bases and J by 0 bases, 5 bases remained unmatched. Germline V gene data show CDR1 as SGHTA and CDR2 as FQGNSA. The CDR3 consists of 15 residues. The CDR3 DNA sequence: TGTGCCAGCAGCTTTCCGACAGGGAGCTCCTACGAGCAGTACTTC. It yields the protein CASSFPTGSSYEQYF.

This clonotype was seen a handful of times. The rearrangement links TRBV12-3 or TRBV12-4 to TRBJ2-3; D is uncertain. The CDR3 length is 15 residues. Trimming stripped 6 bases from V and 2 bases from J, with 15 bases between. The CDR3 sequence is CASSLPGSNTDTQYF. CDR3 DNA sequence: TGTGCCAGCAGCTTACCGGGTTCTAACACAGATACGCAGTATTTT.

This clonotype has a count of ten or more. V gene TRBV7-2 combines with J gene TRBJ1-4, with a tentative D call TRBD1 (6 bases). This CDR3 is 16 amino acids long. Trimming took off 1 base at V and 8 bases at J, with 17 bases between the two ends. The germline gives CDR1 SGHTA, CDR2 FQGNSA. The CDR3 sequence: CASSLVGAVREEKLFF. The CDR3, as DNA: TGTGCCAGCAGCTTAGTGGGGGCCGTAAGGGAGGAAAAACTGTTTTTT.

The chain employs TRBV6-5 and TRBJ1-2; 8 nucleotides line up with TRBD1. V trimming: 6 bases; J trimming: 6 bases; junction bases outside the gene matches: 12. There are 15 residues in the CDR3. Germline-derived CDR1 and CDR2 are MNHEY and SVGAGI. The CDR3 sequence is CASSPGQGLTNGYTF. CDR3 DNA sequence: TGTGCCAGCAGCCCAGGACAGGGACTAACTAATGGCTACACCTTC.

The chain employs TRBV9 and TRBJ1-5; 8 nucleotides agree with TRBD1. The CDR3 is 15 residues long. Germline V gives CDR1 SGDLS, CDR2 YYNGEE. Trimming removed 0 bases from V and 3 bases from J; junction bases left unmatched: 2. The CDR3 reads CASSVGTGPNQPQHF. CDR3 DNA sequence: TGTGCCAGCAGCGTAGGGACAGGGCCCAATCAGCCCCAGCATTTT.

This clonotype was picked up many times. The rearrangement uses TRBV7-9 and TRBJ2-1; maybe TRBD2 (5 bases). V lost 4 bases and J lost 4, with 8 bases in between. Germline assignment: CDR1 SEHNR and CDR2 FQNEAQ (reference sequence). The CDR3 is 13 amino acids. CDR3 sequence: CASSSRDYNEQFF. The CDR3 DNA reads as TGTGCCAGCAGCTCCCGGGATTACAATGAGCAGTTCTTC.

The chain uses TRBV29-1 and TRBJ2-7; 8 nucleotides match TRBD1. Germline CDR1 and CDR2: SQVTM and ANQGSEA. With 5 bases clipped from V and 4 bases from J, the junction kept 7 bases outside the gene matches. CDR3 size: 13 residues. CDR3 nucleotide sequence: TGCAGCGTTATTCCGGGACAGGATTACGAGCAGTACTTC. This encodes CSVIPGQDYEQYF.

This chain joins TRBV12-3 or TRBV12-4 and TRBJ1-3; D remains ambiguous. The V end lost 6 bases, the J end lost 1 base, and 7 bases lay between the germline ends. The CDR3 totals 13 residues. The CDR3 loop reads CASRPGSGNTIYF. Here the CDR3 DNA reads TGTGCCAGCAGACCTGGATCTGGAAACACCATATATTTT.

The chain couples TRBV29-1 to TRBJ2-3; 10 bases map to TRBD2. Germline loops: CDR1 SQVTM, CDR2 ANQGSEA. The CDR3 spans 14 residues. Trimming at V came to 5 bases and at J to 5 bases, leaving 7 bases not matched to a gene. The CDR3 here is CSVRLAGAGDTQYF. The CDR3, as DNA: TGCAGCGTTCGCCTAGCGGGAGCAGGAGATACGCAGTATTTT.

The CDR3 protein is CASSSLAAGWNEQFF. CDR3 coding DNA: TGTGCCAGCAGCTCACTAGCGGCTGGGTGGAATGAGCAGTTCTTC. The chain has TRBV11-2 and TRBJ2-1, with TRBD2 identical over 8 bases. After removal of 4 bases from V and 7 bases from J, the junction contained 9 bases not matched to a gene. Germline lookup yields CDR1 SGHAT and CDR2 FQNNGV. This CDR3 spans 15 amino acids.

This clonotype was counted at least ten times. This CDR3 is CASSLVSGPATQYF. The CDR3 region has the DNA TGTGCCAGCAGCTTAGTTTCGGGTCCAGCGACCCAGTACTTC. This chain joins TRBV11-2 and TRBJ2-5; no clear D. In germline, CDR1 is SGHAT, CDR2 FQNNGV. V lost 1 base to trimming and J lost 7 bases, with 13 bases between them. The CDR3 runs 14 residues. Complete variable domain (other parts from reference TRBV11-2 and TRBJ2-5): EAGVAQSPRYKIIEKRQSVAFWCNPISGHATLYWYQQILGQGPKLLIQFQNNGVVDDSQLPKDRFSAERLKGVDSTLKIQPAKLEDSAVYLCASSLVSGPATQYFGPGTRLLVL.

This clonotype was detected many times. The chain uses TRBV27 and TRBJ2-2, with D perhaps being TRBD1 or TRBD2 (5 bases each). This CDR3 is built from 14 residues. The germline V gene has CDR1 MNHEY and CDR2 SMNVEV (reference sequence). V was pared by 7 bases and J by 5 bases, with 14 bases between. The CDR3 sequence is CASTLGPTTGELFF. The CDR3 coding sequence is TGTGCCAGCACCTTGGGACCGACGACCGGGGAGCTGTTTTTT.

With respect to this clonotype: Just one base apart from a much larger clone, this may be a read error. The chain employs TRBV12-3 or TRBV12-4 and TRBJ2-1; 14 positions agree with TRBD2. The CDR3 has 18 residues. The V and J ends lost 8 bases and 2 bases, in that order; junction bases with no gene match: 11. CDR3 loop: CASGPGTSGSVAYNEQFF. The CDR3 coding sequence is TGTGCCAGCGGTCCCGGGACTAGCGGGAGTGTCGCCTACAATGAGCAGTTCTTC.

This clonotype was seen a handful of times. V is TRBV20-1 and J is TRBJ2-3; D unclear. This CDR3 spans 11 amino acids. Germline CDR1 reads DFQATT; CDR2 reads SNEGSKA (reference sequence). V was pared by 1 base and J by 6 bases, with 5 bases between. The CDR3 sequence: CSARGSDTQYF. The CDR3 DNA reads TGCAGTGCTAGAGGATCCGATACGCAGTATTTT.

The chain joins TRBV3-1 to TRBJ2-3; D unresolved. This CDR3 is built from 14 residues. Trimming left V 0 bases short and J 4 bases short, with 8 bases between. Per germline, CDR1 LGHDT and CDR2 YNNKEL (reference sequence). CDR3 DNA sequence: TGTGCCAGCAGCCAAGATCGGTCCTCAGATACGCAGTATTTT. Its protein product is CASSQDRSSDTQYF.

There are many counts of this clonotype. The rearrangement links TRBV7-2 to TRBJ2-7, with D possibly matching TRBD2 (7 bases). CDR1 and CDR2 from the germline V gene are SGHTA and FQGNSA. Trimming shortened V by 3 bases and J by 5 bases, and 11 bases separated the two germline ends. This CDR3 contains 13 residues. The chain's CDR3 is CASSFAGANEQYF. The CDR3 DNA reads as TGTGCCAGCAGCTTTGCGGGGGCGAACGAGCAGTACTTC.

This chain connects TRBV4-1 to TRBJ1-1; D remains unclear. Germline lookup yields CDR1 MGHRA and CDR2 YSYEKL. The V end lost 2 bases, the J end lost 5 bases, and 9 bases lay between the germline ends. The CDR3 contains 13 residues. The CDR3, as DNA: TGCGCCAGCAGCCAAATGGCGGAAACTGAAGCTTTCTTT. Translation gives CASSQMAETEAFF.

This clonotype occurred once. V usage is TRBV19 and J usage is TRBJ2-2; 11 bases match TRBD2. With 8 bases clipped from V and 7 bases from J, the junction kept 12 bases outside the gene matches. CDR1 LNHDA and CDR2 SQIVND come from the germline V gene (reference sequence). The CDR3 has 16 amino acids. CDR3 amino acids: CASGGLAGARFGELFF. In DNA form, the CDR3 reads TGTGCCAGTGGAGGACTAGCGGGTGCTCGGTTCGGGGAGCTGTTTTTT.

CDR3 protein: CASTMRAGSRETQYF. The CDR3 bases are TGTGCCAGTACCATGAGGGCAGGGTCAAGGGAGACCCAGTACTTC. This rearrangement joins TRBV19 to TRBJ2-5; D is tentatively TRBD1 or TRBD2 (5 bases each). V was pared by 7 bases and J by 5 bases, with 20 bases between. Germline V gene sequence: CDR1 LNHDA, CDR2 SQIVND (reference sequence). This CDR3 is 15 amino acids long.

This clonotype has only a few counts. The chain uses TRBV29-1 and TRBJ1-2; D ambiguous. CDR1 and CDR2 from the germline V gene are SQVTM and ANQGSEA. The CDR3 length is 12 residues. Trimming cost V 4 bases and J 3 bases, with 9 bases left between them. In DNA form, the CDR3 reads TGCAGCGTTGGCCGCGGGGACTATGGCTACACCTTC. It is translated as CSVGRGDYGYTF.